Below, 29 T cell receptor beta chains from the same sample are listed, as sequenced in a study of T cells in Graves' hyperthyroidism and ophthalmopathy. TCR beta CDR3 regions were amplified from RNA. HTBI primers were the set used in a first-round RT-PCR of the TCR CDR3. One entry per CDR3 protein results from TCRdb running MiXCR on the multiplex PCR reads. Among about 370,000 distinct CDR3 sequences listed, 12% to 15% were seen once. The sequencing input was blood. These TCRs come from a woman aged 55-69 years with Graves' ophthalmopathy.

This clonotype came up many times. The chain employs TRBV20-1 and TRBJ2-1; maybe TRBD2 (6 bases). V lost 0 bases to trimming and J lost 5 bases, with 8 bases between them. CDR1 DFQATT and CDR2 SNEGSKA come from the germline V gene (reference sequence). CDR3 length: 13 residues. The CDR3 bases are TGCAGTGCTAGAGATCGGGGGAACAATGAGCAGTTCTTC. Translated, it gives CSARDRGNNEQFF.

Ten or more counts support this clonotype. The rearrangement joins TRBV12-3 or TRBV12-4 to TRBJ2-3; no definite D call. With 6 bases removed from V and 1 base from J, the gap between germline ends came to 11 bases. This CDR3 is built from 14 residues. The CDR3 bases are TGTGCCAGCAGAGATACTGCGGGCACAGATACGCAGTATTTT. Translation: CASRDTAGTDTQYF.

This chain connects TRBV28 to TRBJ1-1, with unresolved D. Germline assignment: CDR1 MDHEN and CDR2 SYDVKM. V lost 3 bases to trimming and J lost 1 base, with 9 bases between them. CDR3 length equals 14 residues. DNA of the CDR3: TGTGCCAGCAGTTTGACTAGGAGGAACACTGAAGCTTTCTTT. It codes for CASSLTRRNTEAFF.

This clonotype was counted at least ten times. V is TRBV20-1 and J is TRBJ2-5, with a possible D match to TRBD1 (5 bases). This CDR3 region has 12 residues. V was pared by 5 bases and J by 7 bases, with 14 bases between. Germline values: CDR1 DFQATT, CDR2 SNEGSKA (reference sequence). This chain's CDR3 is CSAGAQSGTQYF. In DNA, the CDR3 is TGCAGTGCTGGGGCCCAATCGGGGACCCAGTACTTC.

V usage is TRBV6-1 and J usage is TRBJ1-5; a possible D gene is TRBD1 (6 bases). This CDR3 spans 13 amino acids. Germline values: CDR1 MNHNS, CDR2 SASEGT. V was clipped by 6 bases and J by 7 bases, with 13 bases between them. CDR3 bases: TGTGCCAGCAGGGCCCTCCAGGGGCAGCCCCAGCATTTT. Translated: CASRALQGQPQHF.

This clonotype was detected ten times or more. CDR3 nucleotides: TGCGCCAGCAGCTCCGGACAAGGGGTCCTCTCCTACGAGCAGTACTTC. This sequence encodes CASSSGQGVLSYEQYF. J is TRBJ2-7 and V is TRBV5-1, with D possibly TRBD1 on 5 matching bases. Germline V gives CDR1 SGHRS, CDR2 YFSETQ. Trimming cost V 3 bases and J 0 bases, with 16 bases left between them. CDR3 size: 16 residues.

In this sample, this clonotype turned up many times. The V gene is TRBV12-5, the J gene TRBJ2-2, with D uncertain. The CDR3 consists of 15 residues. CDR1 is LGHNT and CDR2 is FRNRAP in the germline V gene. V was pared by 6 bases and J by 0 bases, with 11 bases between. For the CDR3, the DNA is TGTGCTAGTGGAAGTAGGGCTCCGAACACCGGGGAGCTGTTTTTT. Its translation is CASGSRAPNTGELFF.

A few counts support this clonotype. The CDR3 nucleotides are TGTGCCAGCAGCCAAATCGGGATCCAAGAGACCCAGTACTTC. Translation gives CASSQIGIQETQYF. The chain has TRBV4-2 and TRBJ2-5; maybe TRBD2 (5 bases). Trimming removed 2 bases at V and 1 base at J, with 8 bases between. There are 14 residues in the CDR3. Per germline, CDR1 LGHNA and CDR2 YNFKEQ.

CDR3 sequence (DNA): TGTGCCAGCACCGGGGTTGTCGGGTATAATTCACCCCTCCACTTT. Protein product: CASTGVVGYNSPLHF. This chain joins TRBV7-2 and TRBJ1-6; the D is unclear. The CDR3 extends over 15 amino acids. Germline V gives CDR1 SGHTA, CDR2 FQGNSA. V dropped 7 bases and J dropped 4 bases, with 14 bases sitting between them. The full variable domain, with the rest looked up from reference TRBV7-2 and TRBJ1-6, is GAGVSQSPSNKVTEKGKDVELRCDPISGHTALYWYRQSLGQGLEFLIYFQGNSAPDKSGLPSDRFSAERTGGSVSTLTIQRTQQEDSAVYLCASTGVVGYNSPLHFGNGTRLTVT.

This clonotype was observed many times. V usage is TRBV11-2 and J usage is TRBJ2-7; TRBD2 aligns across 14 bases. CDR3 length equals 16 residues. Per the germline V gene, CDR1 is SGHAT and CDR2 is FQNNGV. Trimming cost V 5 bases and J 4 bases; bases outside gene matches: 7. This chain's CDR3 is CASSRQTSGRGYEQYF. CDR3 nucleotide sequence: TGTGCCAGCAGCCGGCAGACTAGCGGGAGGGGGTACGAGCAGTACTTC.

V and J are TRBV7-8 and TRBJ2-5, with a weak D call TRBD2 (6 bases). The CDR3 is 16 residues long. V dropped 1 base and J dropped 1 base, with 13 bases sitting between them. Germline-derived CDR1 and CDR2 are SGHVS and FQNEAQ. Here the CDR3 reads CASSLGGIRGQETQYF. The CDR3 coding sequence is TGTGCCAGCAGCTTAGGCGGGATAAGGGGCCAAGAGACCCAGTACTTC.

This clonotype was detected ten times or more. In nucleotides, the CDR3 is TGCGCCAGCAGCTTGGGGTCAGGGGATTACAATGAGCAGTTCTTC. Protein: CASSLGSGDYNEQFF. The chain joins TRBV5-1 to TRBJ2-1; D may be TRBD1 (6 bases). This CDR3 has 15 amino acids. CDR1 is SGHRS and CDR2 is YFSETQ in the germline V gene. V lost 0 bases and J 4 bases, leaving 11 bases between the germline ends.

This clonotype was counted a few times. The gene calls are TRBV30 and TRBJ2-2; no definite D call. The V gene lost 4 bases and the J gene lost 3 bases, with 6 bases spanning the gap. CDR1 is GTSNPN, CDR2 SVGIG, per germline (reference sequence). The CDR3 has 12 residues. The CDR3 spells CAWNLYTGELFF. Written as DNA, the CDR3 is TGTGCCTGGAACCTTTACACCGGGGAGCTGTTTTTT.

The chain couples TRBV18 to TRBJ2-5; no clear D. The germline V gene has CDR1 KGHSH and CDR2 LQKENI. Trimming left V 2 bases short and J 3 bases short, with 7 bases between. The CDR3 loop spans 13 amino acids. The CDR3 nucleotides are TGTGCCAGCTCACCATTTGCGGAAGAGACCCAGTACTTC. This encodes CASSPFAEETQYF.

At least ten counts were recorded for this clonotype. This chain links TRBV20-1 with TRBJ1-1; D ambiguous. The length of the CDR3 is 15 residues. Trimming removed 3 bases at V and 4 bases at J, with 18 bases between. The germline CDR1 and CDR2 sequences are DFQATT and SNEGSKA (reference sequence). The DNA of the CDR3 is TGCAGTGCTAGTGGCGGTGACCCTTGGGGCACTGAAGCTTTCTTT. Residues: CSASGGDPWGTEAFF.

In its sample, this clonotype was seen a few times. V usage is TRBV7-9 and J usage is TRBJ2-3; 9 nucleotides align to TRBD2. After removal of 5 bases from V and 8 bases from J, the junction contained 20 bases not matched to a gene. CDR1 is SEHNR and CDR2 is FQNEAQ in the germline V gene (reference sequence). The CDR3 is 18 residues long. This chain's CDR3 is CASSGQEEGLAPSSTQYF. In nucleotides, the CDR3 is TGTGCCAGCAGCGGACAGGAGGAGGGACTAGCTCCCTCAAGTACGCAGTATTTT.

This clonotype was observed at least ten times. The chain has TRBV20-1 and TRBJ1-5; D uncertain. The CDR3 runs to 14 residues. Trimming pared 0 bases from V and 4 bases from J, leaving 10 bases between. CDR1 and CDR2 (germline): DFQATT, SNEGSKA (reference sequence). The chain's CDR3 is CSARDIASNQPQHF. CDR3 coding DNA: TGCAGTGCTAGAGATATCGCCAGTAATCAGCCCCAGCATTTT.

This clonotype was observed at least ten times. The rearrangement uses TRBV27 and TRBJ2-1, with 9 bases matching TRBD1. The CDR3 spans 15 residues. Trimming cost V 3 bases and J 5 bases; bases outside gene matches: 5. Germline V gives CDR1 MNHEY, CDR2 SMNVEV (reference sequence). CDR3 sequence (DNA): TGTGCCAGCAGTTTTGGGACAGGGTACGACAATGAGCAGTTCTTC. Protein product: CASSFGTGYDNEQFF.

This clonotype was observed at least ten times. The CDR3 DNA sequence: TGTGCCAGCAGTGGACTGGAGTGGTACAATGAGCAGTTCTTC. This sequence encodes CASSGLEWYNEQFF. The chain couples TRBV28 to TRBJ2-1, with TRBD2 as a possible D gene (5 bases). Trimming cost V 5 bases and J 4 bases, with 12 bases left between them. Germline assignment: CDR1 MDHEN and CDR2 SYDVKM. This CDR3 is 14 amino acids long.

This clonotype was seen only a few times. One base away lies a much larger clone, so this may be a sequencing read error. The V and J genes are TRBV7-8 and TRBJ2-1; 7 positions agree with TRBD2. CDR3 length equals 16 residues. Germline CDR1 and CDR2: SGHVS and FQNEAQ. Written as DNA, the CDR3 is TGTGCCAGCAGCTTAGAGCGGGATCTTTCCTGCAATGAGCAGTTCTTC. It translates to CASSLERDLSCNEQFF.

The V gene is TRBV27, the J gene TRBJ2-7, with 14 bases that match TRBD2. This CDR3 is 15 amino acids long. V lost 5 bases to trimming and J lost 6 bases; unmatched junction nucleotides: 6. Germline lookup yields CDR1 MNHEY and CDR2 SMNVEV (reference sequence). The CDR3 spells CASSAGTSGRGEQYF. In DNA, the CDR3 is TGTGCCAGCAGTGCGGGGACTAGCGGGAGAGGCGAGCAGTACTTC.

V is TRBV30 and J is TRBJ2-7, with D possibly TRBD2 on 6 matching bases. Germline lookup yields CDR1 GTSNPN and CDR2 SVGIG (reference sequence). V was clipped by 1 base and J by 0 bases, with 7 bases between them. The CDR3 length is 13 residues. The CDR3 loop reads CAWSDGGSYEQYF. The CDR3 DNA sequence: TGTGCCTGGAGTGACGGGGGCTCCTACGAGCAGTACTTC.

V is TRBV3-1 and J is TRBJ2-2, with 8 bases fitting TRBD2. Germline V gives CDR1 LGHDT, CDR2 YNNKEL (reference sequence). There are 18 residues in the CDR3. The junction had 13 bases not matched to a gene; V was cut back by 0 bases and J by 7 bases. CDR3 sequence (DNA): TGTGCCAGCAGCCAAGATGTTACGGAAGCGGGAGAGGACGGGGAGCTGTTTTTT. Its translation is CASSQDVTEAGEDGELFF.

J is TRBJ2-7 and V is TRBV3-1, with a weak D call TRBD2 (6 bases). The CDR3 is made up of 16 amino acids. V lost 0 bases and J lost 3, with 15 bases in between. CDR1 is LGHDT, CDR2 YNNKEL, per germline (reference sequence). This CDR3 reads CASSQDRGTFGYEQYF. CDR3 sequence (DNA): TGTGCCAGCAGCCAAGACCGGGGGACGTTCGGCTACGAGCAGTACTTC.

In this sample, this clonotype turned up a few times. The V and J genes are TRBV5-8 and TRBJ2-7; 9 positions agree with TRBD2. The CDR3 contains 17 residues. With V trimmed by 1 base and J by 0 bases, 8 bases remained unmatched. Per the germline V gene, CDR1 is SGHTS and CDR2 is YDEGEE. CDR3 sequence (DNA): TGTGCCAGCAGCTTGTATAGCGGGAGTCCCCTCTCCTACGAGCAGTACTTC. This codes for CASSLYSGSPLSYEQYF.

This clonotype was seen repeatedly, ten times or more. The chain couples TRBV7-2 to TRBJ2-5; TRBD1 aligns across 9 bases. This CDR3 is built from 18 residues. CDR1 and CDR2 from the germline V gene are SGHTA and FQGNSA. Trimming cost V 5 bases and J 0 bases; bases outside gene matches: 13. The CDR3 here is CASSLWPQDRGNQETQYF. The CDR3 DNA sequence: TGTGCCAGCAGCCTCTGGCCCCAGGACAGGGGCAACCAAGAGACCCAGTACTTC.

The rearrangement uses TRBV7-2 and TRBJ2-3, with D maybe TRBD2 (5 bases). V lost 4 bases and J 4 bases, leaving 15 bases between the germline ends. Germline V lookup: CDR1 SGHTA, CDR2 FQGNSA. The CDR3 runs to 15 residues. The chain's CDR3 is CASSSPRAFSDTQYF. CDR3 in DNA: TGTGCCAGCAGCTCCCCGAGGGCGTTCTCAGATACGCAGTATTTT. Drawing the rest from reference TRBV7-2 and TRBJ2-3, the complete variable domain is GAGVSQSPSNKVTEKGKDVELRCDPISGHTALYWYRQSLGQGLEFLIYFQGNSAPDKSGLPSDRFSAERTGGSVSTLTIQRTQQEDSAVYLCASSSPRAFSDTQYFGPGTRLTVL.

This clonotype appeared many times. This sequence joins TRBV7-8 and TRBJ2-5; TRBD2 matches 10 bases. Germline-derived CDR1 and CDR2 are SGHVS and FQNEAQ. This CDR3 is 15 amino acids long. Trimming at V came to 5 bases and at J to 5 bases, leaving 8 bases not matched to a gene. The CDR3 nucleotides read TGTGCCAGCAGCCTCGAACTAGCGGGAAGGGAGACCCAGTACTTC. Translating gives CASSLELAGRETQYF.

This clonotype was detected a few times. This chain connects TRBV9 to TRBJ1-3; 7 positions match TRBD1. The CDR3 covers 16 residues. The ends lost 7 bases at V and 1 base at J; junction bases unmatched: 11. From germline, CDR1 is SGDLS and CDR2 YYNGEE. The CDR3 DNA reads TGTGCCAGCTCCACAACAGGGGACCTATCTGGAAACACCATATATTTT. This gives the protein CASSTTGDLSGNTIYF.